Presented here are 31 T cell receptor beta chains from one specimen sequenced in a study of low-dose radiotherapy and immunotherapy resistance in tumors. With TRAV- and TRBV-specific primers, first-strand cDNA was made, covering the alpha and beta chains. The authors ran 15 to 20 PCR cycles to amplify TCRs with a constant-region primer and V-primer adapter. TCRdb redid the calling of the reads with MiXCR, one entry per CDR3 protein. The sample includes more than 9,500 distinct CDR3 sequences, around 74% of them seen just once. Receptors were obtained from a human donor with advanced metastatic prostate, ovarian, gallbladder or colorectal cancer (not recorded which). This table probably holds off-target reads from a library built for another chain.

The V call is TRBV28, the J call TRBJ2-3; 12 nucleotides agree with TRBD2. Germline-derived CDR1 and CDR2 are MDHEN and SYDVKM. This CDR3 has 16 amino acids. Germline trimming cut 5 bases from V and 4 bases from J; bases unmatched to any gene: 7. The CDR3 spells CASSPSLAGGSDTQYF. The CDR3 nucleotides read TGTGCCAGCAGTCCCTCGCTAGCGGGAGGGTCAGATACGCAGTATTTT.

This clonotype was detected once. The chain carries TRBV10-3 and TRBJ2-7, with 8 bases that match TRBD2. The CDR3 length is 14 residues. The germline V gene has CDR1 ENHRY and CDR2 SYGVKD. With V trimmed by 5 bases and J by 3 bases, 6 bases remained unmatched. The CDR3 DNA sequence: TGTGCCATCAGTTTGAGCGGGGGAGACTACGAGCAGTACTTC. Translating gives CAISLSGGDYEQYF.

V usage is TRBV6-2 or TRBV6-3 and J usage is TRBJ2-5; either TRBD1 or TRBD2 may fit D (5 bases each). Looked up from germline, CDR1 is MNHEY and CDR2 is SVGEGT. The CDR3 length is 15 residues. V gave up 3 bases and J gave up 0 bases, with 11 bases separating them. DNA for the CDR3: TGTGCCAGCAGTTATGGGGACGGAGACCAAGAGACCCAGTACTTC. This gives the protein CASSYGDGDQETQYF.

In DNA form, the CDR3 reads TGCAGCGTTGATGGGACCAGCACAGATACGCAGTATTTT. This translates into CSVDGTSTDTQYF. The rearrangement joins TRBV29-1 to TRBJ2-3; D may be TRBD1 or TRBD2 (5 bases each). The V gene lost 3 bases and the J gene lost 0 bases, with 7 bases spanning the gap. Germline loops: CDR1 SQVTM, CDR2 ANQGSEA. The CDR3 totals 13 residues.

By share, this clonotype ranks as medium-sized (0.01 to 0.1%). This chain links TRBV28 with TRBJ2-3; 7 nucleotides line up with TRBD2. V shed 6 bases and J 3 bases; nucleotides not matched to a gene: 9. Germline CDR1 MDHEN, CDR2 SYDVKM. The CDR3 sequence is 15 residues long. CDR3 coding DNA: TGTGCCAGCAGCCCCCTTGCGGGAGCTACAGATACGCAGTATTTT. It encodes CASSPLAGATDTQYF.

This clonotype was found a few times. The chain carries TRBV29-1 and TRBJ1-2; D gene ambiguous. V dropped 4 bases and J dropped 1 base, with 7 bases sitting between them. Germline V CDR1 and CDR2: SQVTM, ANQGSEA. The CDR3 is 12 amino acids. The CDR3 loop reads CSVGGSNYGYTF. CDR3 DNA sequence: TGCAGCGTTGGAGGCAGTAACTATGGCTACACCTTC.

V usage is TRBV7-2 and J usage is TRBJ1-2; D possibly corresponds to TRBD1 (6 bases). Germline CDR1 reads SGHTA; CDR2 reads FQGNSA. This CDR3 has 14 residues. V dropped 2 bases and J dropped 4 bases, with 11 bases sitting between them. The CDR3 reads CASSLTGLFYGYTF. CDR3 coding DNA: TGTGCCAGCAGCTTAACAGGGCTTTTCTATGGCTACACCTTC.

The chain recombines TRBV4-3 with TRBJ2-1; the D gene could be TRBD1 or TRBD2 (5 bases each). Trimming removed 0 bases from V and 6 bases from J, with 12 bases in between. Germline lookup yields CDR1 LGHNA and CDR2 YSLEER. The CDR3 is 15 amino acids. DNA of the CDR3: TGCGCCAGCAGCCAAGATCGACAGCGGTTCAATGAGCAGTTCTTC. This encodes CASSQDRQRFNEQFF.

The chain combines TRBV29-1 with TRBJ2-7; TRBD1 might be the D (5 bases). The CDR3 covers 11 residues. Trimming removed 5 bases from V and 3 bases from J, with 8 bases in between. From germline, CDR1 is SQVTM and CDR2 ANQGSEA. The CDR3 DNA follows: TGCAGCGTTTCTACAGGCTACGAGCAGTACTTC. Amino acids: CSVSTGYEQYF.

This chain links TRBV5-1 with TRBJ2-3, with D maybe TRBD2 (5 bases). This CDR3 region has 15 residues. Trimming pared 4 bases from V and 3 bases from J, leaving 15 bases between. CDR1 is SGHRS, CDR2 YFSETQ, per germline. The CDR3 loop is CASSPRSGSTDTQYF. CDR3 nucleotides: TGCGCCAGCAGCCCTCGTTCGGGATCGACAGATACGCAGTATTTT. The whole variable domain, filled in from reference TRBV5-1 and TRBJ2-3, reads KAGVTQTPRYLIKTRGQQVTLSCSPISGHRSVSWYQQTPGQGLQFLFEYFSETQRNKGNFPGRFSGRQFSNSRSEMNVSTLELGDSALYLCASSPRSGSTDTQYFGPGTRLTVL.

V and J are TRBV28 and TRBJ2-5; D perhaps matches TRBD1 (6 bases). Trimming took off 1 base at V and 5 bases at J, with 17 bases between the two ends. This CDR3 region has 16 residues. Germline CDR1 reads MDHEN; CDR2 reads SYDVKM. CDR3 sequence reads: CASSLSGQGTLETQYF. DNA of the CDR3: TGTGCCAGCAGTTTATCGGGCCAGGGGACACTGGAGACCCAGTACTTC. The full variable domain, in which reference TRBV28 and TRBJ2-5 provide the parts outside the CDR3, is DVKVTQSSRYLVKRTGEKVFLECVQDMDHENMFWYRQDPGLGLRLIYFSYDVKMKEKGDIPEGYSVSREKKERFSLILESASTNQTSMYLCASSLSGQGTLETQYFGPGTRLLVL.

Only a few counts were recorded for this clonotype. This chain links TRBV5-5 with TRBJ2-5; 10 nucleotides match TRBD1. The CDR3 is 18 amino acids. With 4 bases clipped from V and 0 bases from J, the junction kept 12 bases outside the gene matches. Germline assignment: CDR1 SGHKS and CDR2 YYEKEE (reference sequence). Here the CDR3 reads CASSPPGTGALDQETQYF. The DNA of the CDR3 is TGTGCCAGCAGCCCCCCCGGGACAGGGGCTTTGGACCAAGAGACCCAGTACTTC.

The genes are TRBV28 and TRBJ2-7, with TRBD1 matching over 8 bases. CDR3 length: 14 amino acids. The V gene end was trimmed by 6 bases and the J gene end by 2 bases; junction bases not matched to a gene: 6. In germline, CDR1 is MDHEN, CDR2 SYDVKM. The CDR3 region has the DNA TGTGCCAGCAGCCTAATGACAGGGGCCTACGAGCAGTACTTC. It yields the protein CASSLMTGAYEQYF.

This chain joins TRBV28 and TRBJ2-3; TRBD2 matches at 7 bases. Germline V gene lookup returns CDR1 MDHEN and CDR2 SYDVKM. J gave up 4 bases and V 7 bases, and 17 bases lay outside the gene matches. There are 17 residues in the CDR3. CDR3 nucleotides: TGTGCCAGCAACCCCCTGATTGAGGGAGCGGGGTCAGATACGCAGTATTTT. It encodes CASNPLIEGAGSDTQYF.

This clonotype was observed once. The V call is TRBV29-1, the J call TRBJ2-3; no clear D. In germline, CDR1 is SQVTM, CDR2 ANQGSEA. Trimming shortened V by 3 bases and J by 5 bases, and 12 bases separated the two germline ends. The length of the CDR3 is 13 residues. The CDR3 protein is CSVEAGQVDTQYF. Here the CDR3 DNA reads TGCAGCGTTGAGGCCGGGCAGGTAGATACGCAGTATTTT.

This clonotype appeared once. The chain couples TRBV13 to TRBJ2-2; D is ambiguous. CDR3 size: 15 residues. V was shortened by 5 bases and J by 3 bases, with 13 bases between the two germline ends. Germline CDR1 and CDR2: PRHDT and FYEKMQ (reference sequence). The CDR3 sequence is CASSDTQRDTGELFF. The CDR3, as DNA: TGTGCCAGCAGCGACACCCAAAGGGACACCGGGGAGCTGTTTTTT.

This clonotype has a single count. The V gene is TRBV29-1, the J gene TRBJ2-7; possible D gene TRBD2, 6 bases. Germline values: CDR1 SQVTM, CDR2 ANQGSEA. CDR3 length: 12 residues. V lost 3 bases and J 6 bases, leaving 12 bases between the germline ends. CDR3 residues: CSVEGLGGEQYF. CDR3 in DNA: TGCAGCGTTGAGGGATTGGGGGGCGAGCAGTACTTC.

This clonotype appeared a few times. The chain couples TRBV20-1 to TRBJ2-5, with D perhaps TRBD1 (8 bases). Germline V gene lookup returns CDR1 DFQATT and CDR2 SNEGSKA (reference sequence). V was trimmed by 4 bases and J by 4 bases, leaving 19 bases between them. The CDR3 runs 15 residues. As DNA, the CDR3 is TGCAGTGCTAACCCTCGGACAGGGAGGGGAGAGACCCAGTACTTC. This encodes CSANPRTGRGETQYF.

This clonotype has more than one count but fewer than ten. The chain recombines TRBV6-8 with TRBJ2-2; D unresolved. Trimming pared 0 bases from V and 10 bases from J, leaving 9 bases between. Germline V lookup: CDR1 MNHGY, CDR2 SAAAGT. This CDR3 contains 13 residues. CDR3 protein: CASSYSTFSELFF. As DNA, the CDR3 is TGTGCCAGCAGTTACTCGACATTCTCGGAGCTGTTTTTT.

The rearrangement links TRBV10-3 to TRBJ2-1; perhaps D is TRBD1 or TRBD2 (5 bases each). The CDR3 has 14 amino acids. In germline, CDR1 is ENHRY, CDR2 SYGVKD. V shed 3 bases and J shed 6 bases, with 12 bases lying between them. As DNA, the CDR3 is TGTGCCATCAGTGATTTTGGGACCCGCAATGAGCAGTTCTTC. This encodes CAISDFGTRNEQFF.

The V gene is TRBV20-1, the J gene TRBJ2-1, with a tentative D call TRBD2 (5 bases). V lost 0 bases to trimming and J lost 0 bases, with 15 bases between them. The CDR3 is 17 residues long. Germline CDR1 reads DFQATT; CDR2 reads SNEGSKA (reference sequence). The CDR3 here is CSARDYGAGYSYNEQFF. For the CDR3, the DNA is TGCAGTGCTAGAGATTACGGCGCGGGTTACTCCTACAATGAGCAGTTCTTC.

Here the CDR3 reads CASQRAGEETQYF. CDR3 DNA sequence: TGTGCCAGCCAGAGGGCAGGAGAAGAGACCCAGTACTTC. V gene TRBV7-9 combines with J gene TRBJ2-5; maybe TRBD2 (5 bases). The V end lost 8 bases, the J end lost 3 bases, and 13 bases lay between the germline ends. Per the germline V gene, CDR1 is SEHNR and CDR2 is FQNEAQ (reference sequence). The CDR3 is made up of 13 amino acids.

This chain joins TRBV7-8 and TRBJ2-3; D call uncertain. The length of the CDR3 is 12 residues. The V gene's germline CDR1 is SGHVS and CDR2 FQNEAQ. Between the trimmed V and J ends, which lost 5 bases and 5 bases, there was a span of 8 bases. The CDR3 region is CASSRWGDTQYF. In DNA form, the CDR3 reads TGTGCCAGCAGCCGCTGGGGAGATACGCAGTATTTT. The full variable domain, with the rest looked up from reference TRBV7-8 and TRBJ2-3, is GAGVSQSPRYKVAKRGQDVALRCDPISGHVSLFWYQQALGQGPEFLTYFQNEAQLDKSGLPSDRFFAERPEGSVSTLKIQRTQQEDSAVYLCASSRWGDTQYFGPGTRLTVL.

V gene TRBV9 combines with J gene TRBJ2-1; possibly TRBD2 for D (6 bases). This CDR3 region has 13 residues. The germline gives CDR1 SGDLS, CDR2 YYNGEE. V lost 7 bases to trimming and J lost 5 bases, with 13 bases between them. The CDR3 spells CASRTTGDNEQFF. The DNA of the CDR3 is TGTGCCAGCCGGACGACGGGAGACAATGAGCAGTTCTTC.

This clonotype was seen a few times. This sequence joins TRBV5-6 and TRBJ2-5, with 7 bases that match TRBD2. Germline V gives CDR1 SGHDT, CDR2 YYEEEE. J lost 4 bases, V lost 2 bases, and 5 bases had no gene match. The CDR3 spans 14 residues. This chain's CDR3 is CASSFPPGGETQYF. CDR3 in DNA: TGTGCCAGCAGCTTCCCGCCGGGAGGAGAGACCCAGTACTTC. The variable domain in full, completed from reference TRBV5-6 and TRBJ2-5, reads DAGVTQSPTHLIKTRGQQVTLRCSPKSGHDTVSWYQQALGQGPQFIFQYYEEEERQRGNFPDRFSGHQFPNYSSELNVNALLLGDSALYLCASSFPPGGETQYFGPGTRLLVL.

This chain links TRBV4-1 with TRBJ2-3, with 12 bases that match TRBD2. The germline gives CDR1 MGHRA, CDR2 YSYEKL. Trimming cost V 0 bases and J 4 bases; bases outside gene matches: 5. The CDR3 has 17 residues. As DNA, the CDR3 is TGCGCCAGCAGCCAAGACCCTAGCGGGAGGGTAGCAGATACGCAGTATTTT. It is translated as CASSQDPSGRVADTQYF.

The genes are TRBV12-3 or TRBV12-4 and TRBJ2-7; a possible D gene is TRBD1 (6 bases). V was cut by 3 bases and J by 4 bases, with 10 bases left in between. The CDR3 covers 13 residues. The CDR3 DNA follows: TGTGCCAGCAGTTTTGGCAGGGGATACGAGCAGTACTTC. It translates to CASSFGRGYEQYF.

This clonotype has only a few counts. The gene calls are TRBV5-5 and TRBJ1-5; 8 bases are a match to TRBD1. The ends lost 0 bases at V and 6 bases at J; junction bases unmatched: 5. In germline, CDR1 is SGHKS, CDR2 YYEKEE (reference sequence). This CDR3 spans 15 amino acids. This CDR3 reads CASSLGTGMSQPQHF. The CDR3, as DNA: TGTGCCAGCAGCTTGGGGACAGGGATGAGTCAGCCCCAGCATTTT.

The chain joins TRBV18 to TRBJ2-2; D unclear. This CDR3 has 16 amino acids. CDR1 and CDR2 from the germline V gene are KGHSH and LQKENI. Trimming left V 6 bases short and J 1 base short, with 15 bases between. The DNA for the CDR3 is TGTGCCAGCTCTTCCCGCTCAGAACAGAACACCGGGGAGCTGTTTTTT. As protein: CASSSRSEQNTGELFF.

The rearrangement uses TRBV6-1 and TRBJ2-7, with TRBD1 identical over 10 bases. The trim removed 6 bases at V and 3 bases at J, leaving 5 bases unmatched. The CDR3 has 14 residues. Germline CDR1 and CDR2: MNHNS and SASEGT. The CDR3 spells CASRRDRGRYEQYF. The DNA for the CDR3 is TGTGCCAGCAGAAGGGACAGGGGACGCTACGAGCAGTACTTC.

The chain has TRBV5-1 and TRBJ2-6, with a tentative D call TRBD2 (6 bases). CDR3 length equals 18 residues. With 6 bases removed from V and 1 base from J, the gap between germline ends came to 20 bases. Germline V CDR1 and CDR2: SGHRS, YFSETQ. The CDR3 bases are TGCGCCAGCACCATTGCTGCGGGGCAGGGATCTGGGGCCAACGTCCTGACTTTC. It translates to CASTIAAGQGSGANVLTF.